This TCR beta chain was profiled in a study of blood T cell repertoires in COVID-19. About the study: From the United States, Italy and Spain came samples of acute and convalescent COVID-19. T cells, B-cell-depleted T cells, or PBMCs provided the cDNA or gDNA that served as material.

The authors' processing: Reference gene primer amplification yielded estimated nucleated cell counts. Assay used: immunoSEQ multiplex PCR; TCRdb lists only in-frame clones, some missing. D and trimming come from the DNA, and the V and J calls and clone size come from that table. The repertoire holds 90,000 to 150,000 clones, with approximately 85% as singletons. The sequencing sample was made of peripheral blood. The receptor comes from a man older than 75 with acute or convalescent COVID-19.

CDR3 residues: CASSLGVGWINSPLHF. Here the CDR3 DNA reads TGTGCCAGCAGTCTAGGCGTAGGATGGATCAATTCACCCCTCCACTTT. V and J are TRBV27 and TRBJ1-6, with D uncertain. V shed 5 bases and J shed 7 bases, with 18 bases lying between them. Germline assignment: CDR1 MNHEY and CDR2 SMNVEV (reference sequence). The CDR3 has 16 amino acids.